The 20 T cell receptor beta chains below were found in one sample sequenced in a study of blood T cell repertoires in COVID-19. Only in-frame clones appear in the TCRdb table, and some are missing; sequencing was by immunoSEQ multiplex PCR. The top ten clones hold approximately 4.3% of a sample with 50,000 to 70,000 clones, 80% to 90% of them seen once. Sequenced sample: peripheral blood. These receptors were collected from a man between 60 and 75 years old with acute or convalescent COVID-19.

This rearrangement joins TRBV5-1 to TRBJ2-1; 7 bases map to TRBD2. CDR1 is SGHRS, CDR2 YFSETQ, per germline. The CDR3 runs to 15 residues. V shed 2 bases, J shed 7 bases, and the junction held 9 bases outside the gene matches. DNA of the CDR3: TGCGCCAGCAGCTTTTTAGCGGGCATGGGTAATGAGCAGTTCTTC. Its protein is CASSFLAGMGNEQFF.

The rearrangement joins TRBV24-1 to TRBJ2-1; 10 bases map to TRBD2. Germline trimming cut 5 bases from V and 7 bases from J; bases unmatched to any gene: 7. This CDR3 spans 15 amino acids. Germline values: CDR1 KGHDR, CDR2 SFDVKD. Written as DNA, the CDR3 is TGTGCCACCAGTGCCGTAGGGACTAGCGTAAATGAGCAGTTCTTC. It codes for CATSAVGTSVNEQFF.

This chain links TRBV30 with TRBJ1-1; 7 bases align to TRBD1. CDR3 length: 12 amino acids. Germline V CDR1 and CDR2: GTSNPN, SVGIG (reference sequence). Trimming cost V 1 base and J 4 bases; bases outside gene matches: 0. For the CDR3, the DNA is TGTGCCTGGAGTGACAGGGGCACTGAAGCTTTCTTT. It encodes CAWSDRGTEAFF.

The chain couples TRBV5-8 to TRBJ1-4; maybe TRBD1 (6 bases). Germline V gives CDR1 SGHTS, CDR2 YDEGEE. The ends were cut back, 2 bases at V and 7 bases at J, with 15 bases in the middle. The CDR3 totals 15 residues. CDR3 protein: CASSFLGTLREKLFF. The CDR3 DNA sequence: TGTGCCAGCAGCTTTTTGGGGACACTTCGTGAAAAACTGTTTTTT.

The chain combines TRBV5-1 with TRBJ1-6; D is uncertain. V lost 0 bases to trimming and J lost 9 bases, with 10 bases between them. The CDR3 length is 14 residues. Germline CDR1 is SGHRS and CDR2 is YFSETQ. The CDR3 is CASSLGEWSSPLHF. As DNA, the CDR3 is TGCGCCAGCAGCTTGGGTGAGTGGAGTTCACCCCTCCACTTT.

The V call is TRBV7-9, the J call TRBJ2-1; 8 nucleotides line up with TRBD2. The CDR3 is made up of 14 amino acids. Unmatched junction bases numbered 6, after V lost 3 bases and J lost 8 bases. Per the germline V gene, CDR1 is SEHNR and CDR2 is FQNEAQ (reference sequence). CDR3 loop: CASSLGLVVHEQFF. The CDR3 DNA sequence: TGTGCCAGCAGCTTGGGACTAGTTGTCCATGAGCAGTTCTTC. Variable domain in full (rest from reference TRBV7-9 and TRBJ2-1): DTGVSQNPRHKITKRGQNVTFRCDPISEHNRLYWYRQTLGQGPEFLTYFQNEAQLEKSRLLSDRFSAERPKGSFSTLEIQRTEQGDSAMYLCASSLGLVVHEQFFGPGTRLTVL.

V and J are TRBV30 and TRBJ1-1; a weak D match, TRBD1 (5 bases). The CDR3 extends over 12 amino acids. V was cut by 4 bases and J by 4 bases, with 10 bases left in between. Germline assignment: CDR1 GTSNPN and CDR2 SVGIG (reference sequence). CDR3 bases: TGTGCCTGGAACGGGGGGACCACTGAAGCTTTCTTT. This sequence encodes CAWNGGTTEAFF. Full variable domain (outside the CDR3, taken from reference TRBV30 and TRBJ1-1): SQTIHQWPATLVQPVGSPLSLECTVEGTSNPNLYWYRQAAGRGLQLLFYSVGIGQISSEVPQNLSASRPQDRQFILSSKKLLLSDSGFYLCAWNGGTTEAFFGQGTRLTVV.

The chain carries TRBV4-2 and TRBJ1-2, with D maybe TRBD1 (5 bases). CDR3 size: 18 residues. CDR1 and CDR2 from the germline V gene are LGHNA and YNFKEQ. V lost 2 bases to trimming and J lost 6 bases, with 25 bases between them. The CDR3 DNA reads TGTGCCAGCAGCCAACCCCTGGGGGGGACTGGTGGCGTGCATGGCTACACCTTC. It specifies CASSQPLGGTGGVHGYTF.

The CDR3 sequence: CASSLTSGSSYEQYF. Written as DNA, the CDR3 is TGTGCCAGCAGCCTGACTAGCGGGAGTTCCTACGAGCAGTACTTC. The chain has TRBV3-1 (or the pseudogene TRBV3-2) and TRBJ2-7; TRBD2 aligns across 12 bases. This CDR3 spans 15 amino acids. The germline CDR1 and CDR2 sequences are LGHDT and YNNKEL (reference sequence). The V gene end was trimmed by 4 bases and the J gene end by 1 base; junction bases not matched to a gene: 2.

This chain connects TRBV3-1 (or the pseudogene TRBV3-2) to TRBJ1-1; 10 bases map to TRBD1. V lost 5 bases to trimming and J lost 7 bases; unmatched junction nucleotides: 7. In germline, CDR1 is LGHDT, CDR2 YNNKEL (reference sequence). CDR3 length: 14 amino acids. The CDR3 sequence is CASSYGQGGFEAFF. CDR3 DNA sequence: TGTGCCAGCAGCTACGGACAGGGGGGGTTTGAAGCTTTCTTT.

V usage is TRBV5-1 and J usage is TRBJ1-1; D uncertain. CDR1 and CDR2 from the germline V gene are SGHRS and YFSETQ. The CDR3 sequence is 14 residues long. V was cut by 0 bases and J by 1 base, with 7 bases left in between. CDR3 DNA: TGCGCCAGCAGCTTGGGGGCGGGGAACACTGAAGCTTTCTTT. Translated, it gives CASSLGAGNTEAFF. The full variable domain, rest sourced from reference TRBV5-1 and TRBJ1-1, is KAGVTQTPRYLIKTRGQQVTLSCSPISGHRSVSWYQQTPGQGLQFLFEYFSETQRNKGNFPGRFSGRQFSNSRSEMNVSTLELGDSALYLCASSLGAGNTEAFFGQGTRLTVV.

V is TRBV19 and J is TRBJ2-3, with a weak D call TRBD2 (5 bases). Trimming removed 2 bases at V and 7 bases at J, with 10 bases between. The CDR3 consists of 13 residues. Per germline, CDR1 LNHDA and CDR2 SQIVND (reference sequence). The CDR3 spells CASSIFRENTQYF. Here the CDR3 DNA reads TGTGCCAGTAGTATATTCCGGGAAAATACGCAGTATTTT.

The chain links TRBV5-1 to TRBJ1-2, with D possibly being TRBD1 (5 bases). The V gene's germline CDR1 is SGHRS and CDR2 YFSETQ. V lost 0 bases to trimming and J lost 4 bases, with 16 bases between them. This CDR3 region has 16 residues. This CDR3 is CASSLAPGGLGYGYTF. The CDR3 nucleotides read TGCGCCAGCAGCTTGGCCCCGGGGGGTTTAGGCTATGGCTACACCTTC.

The chain couples TRBV6-5 to TRBJ2-1; TRBD2 matches 11 bases. The CDR3 runs 15 residues. Germline CDR1 and CDR2: MNHEY and SVGAGI. V was clipped by 5 bases and J by 8 bases; unmatched bases: 8. Here the CDR3 reads CASSRLAGGPHEQFF. CDR3 sequence (DNA): TGTGCCAGCAGTCGTTTAGCGGGAGGGCCGCATGAGCAGTTCTTC.

The chain links TRBV5-1 to TRBJ2-5; D is undetermined. Germline lookup yields CDR1 SGHRS and CDR2 YFSETQ. There are 13 residues in the CDR3. The ends were cut back, 1 base at V and 4 bases at J, with 8 bases in the middle. CDR3 sequence (DNA): TGCGCCAGCAGCTTGCCTAACGGAGAGACCCAGTACTTC. Protein product: CASSLPNGETQYF.

This sequence joins TRBV9 and TRBJ1-4; D perhaps matches TRBD1 (5 bases). Germline lookup yields CDR1 SGDLS and CDR2 YYNGEE. CDR3 length: 15 residues. The germline V and J ends were trimmed by 4 bases and 8 bases, with 18 bases remaining between them. CDR3 region: CASSRSPGSEEKLFF. Written as DNA, the CDR3 is TGTGCCAGCAGCCGTAGCCCAGGGTCGGAGGAAAAACTGTTTTTT.

The chain couples TRBV3-1 (or the pseudogene TRBV3-2) to TRBJ2-1; TRBD2 might be the D (7 bases). The ends were cut back, 0 bases at V and 6 bases at J, with 15 bases in the middle. The CDR3 consists of 16 residues. Germline CDR1 and CDR2: LGHDT and YNNKEL (reference sequence). The chain's CDR3 is CASSQERGGLLNEQFF. DNA for the CDR3: TGTGCCAGCAGCCAAGAGAGGGGGGGACTCCTCAATGAGCAGTTCTTC.

J is TRBJ2-1 and V is TRBV3-1 (or the pseudogene TRBV3-2); D remains ambiguous. Trimming pared 2 bases from V and 8 bases from J, leaving 7 bases between. CDR3 length equals 12 residues. The germline gives CDR1 LGHDT, CDR2 YNNKEL (reference sequence). For the CDR3, the DNA is TGTGCCAGCAGCCAAAGCAATTATGAGCAGTTCTTC. Translation: CASSQSNYEQFF.

This chain links TRBV28 with TRBJ1-5; perhaps TRBD1 as D (6 bases). The ends were cut back, 5 bases at V and 7 bases at J, with 12 bases in the middle. Germline CDR1 is MDHEN and CDR2 is SYDVKM. The CDR3 consists of 13 residues. Here the CDR3 DNA reads TGTGCCAGCAGTAGGGACATGGGACAGCCCCAGCATTTT. It encodes CASSRDMGQPQHF.

This clone is a singleton in its sample. The gene calls are TRBV2 and TRBJ1-1; the D is unclear. The V gene's germline CDR1 is SNHLY and CDR2 FYNNEI. The CDR3 has 13 amino acids. V gave up 4 bases and J gave up 4 bases, with 10 bases separating them. The CDR3 nucleotides are TGTGCCAGCAGTGGACGGGAGGTCACTGAAGCTTTCTTT. This gives the protein CASSGREVTEAFF.